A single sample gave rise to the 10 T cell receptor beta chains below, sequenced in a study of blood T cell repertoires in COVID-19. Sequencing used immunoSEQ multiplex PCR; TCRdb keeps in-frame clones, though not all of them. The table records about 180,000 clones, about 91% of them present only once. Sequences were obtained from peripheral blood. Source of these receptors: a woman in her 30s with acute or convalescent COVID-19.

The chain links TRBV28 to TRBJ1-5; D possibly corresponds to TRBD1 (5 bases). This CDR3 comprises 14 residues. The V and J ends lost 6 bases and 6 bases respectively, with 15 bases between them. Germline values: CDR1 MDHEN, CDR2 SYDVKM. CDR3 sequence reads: CASSLIGAVQPQHF. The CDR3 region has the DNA TGTGCCAGCAGCCTAATAGGGGCTGTTCAGCCCCAGCATTTT.

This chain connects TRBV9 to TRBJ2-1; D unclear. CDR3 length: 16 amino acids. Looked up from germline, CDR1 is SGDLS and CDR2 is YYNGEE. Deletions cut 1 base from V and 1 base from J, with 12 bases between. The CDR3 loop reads CASSVQLGASYNEQFF. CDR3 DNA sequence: TGTGCCAGCAGCGTACAGCTTGGAGCTTCCTACAATGAGCAGTTCTTC.

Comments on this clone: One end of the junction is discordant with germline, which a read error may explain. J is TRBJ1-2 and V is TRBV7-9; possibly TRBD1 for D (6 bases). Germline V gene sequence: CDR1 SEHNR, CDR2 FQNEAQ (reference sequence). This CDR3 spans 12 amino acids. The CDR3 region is CASSLVGGFWIF. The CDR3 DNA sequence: TGTGCCAGCAGCTTAGTTGGGGGCTTCTGGATCTTC.

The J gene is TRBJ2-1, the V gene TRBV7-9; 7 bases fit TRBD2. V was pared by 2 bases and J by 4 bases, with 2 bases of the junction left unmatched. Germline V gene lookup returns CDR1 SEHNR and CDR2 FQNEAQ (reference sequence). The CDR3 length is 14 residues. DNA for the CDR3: TGTGCCAGCAGCTTATTCGGGAGGTACAATGAGCAGTTCTTC. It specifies CASSLFGRYNEQFF. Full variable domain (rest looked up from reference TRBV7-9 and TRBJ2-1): DTGVSQNPRHKITKRGQNVTFRCDPISEHNRLYWYRQTLGQGPEFLTYFQNEAQLEKSRLLSDRFSAERPKGSFSTLEIQRTEQGDSAMYLCASSLFGRYNEQFFGPGTRLTVL.

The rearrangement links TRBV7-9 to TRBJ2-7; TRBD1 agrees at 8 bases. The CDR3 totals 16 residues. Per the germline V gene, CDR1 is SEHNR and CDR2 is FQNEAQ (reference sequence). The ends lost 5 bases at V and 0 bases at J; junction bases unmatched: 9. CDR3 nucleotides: TGTGCCAGCAGCCATAACGACAGGGGAAGCTCCTACGAGCAGTACTTC. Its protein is CASSHNDRGSSYEQYF. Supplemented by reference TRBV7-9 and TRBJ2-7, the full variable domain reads DTGVSQNPRHKITKRGQNVTFRCDPISEHNRLYWYRQTLGQGPEFLTYFQNEAQLEKSRLLSDRFSAERPKGSFSTLEIQRTEQGDSAMYLCASSHNDRGSSYEQYFGPGTRLTVT.

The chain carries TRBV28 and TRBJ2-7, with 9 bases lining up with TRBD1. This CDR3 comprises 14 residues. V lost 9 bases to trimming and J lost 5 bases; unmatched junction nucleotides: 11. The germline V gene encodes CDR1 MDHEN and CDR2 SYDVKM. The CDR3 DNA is TGTGCCAGTCTTCGTGGGGACAGGGCGAACGAGCAGTACTTC. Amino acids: CASLRGDRANEQYF.

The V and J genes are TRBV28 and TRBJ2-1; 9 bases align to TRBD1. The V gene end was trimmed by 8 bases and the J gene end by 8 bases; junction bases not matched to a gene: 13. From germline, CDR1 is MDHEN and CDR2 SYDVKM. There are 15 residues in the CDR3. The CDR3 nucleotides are TGTGCCAGCCGCGGATCGGGACAGGGACGATATGAGCAGTTCTTC. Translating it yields CASRGSGQGRYEQFF.

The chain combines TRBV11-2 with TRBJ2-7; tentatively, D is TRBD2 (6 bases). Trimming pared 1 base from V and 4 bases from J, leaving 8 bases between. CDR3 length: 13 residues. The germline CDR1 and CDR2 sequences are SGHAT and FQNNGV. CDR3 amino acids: CASSLADYYEQYF. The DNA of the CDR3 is TGTGCCAGCAGCTTAGCGGACTATTACGAGCAGTACTTC.

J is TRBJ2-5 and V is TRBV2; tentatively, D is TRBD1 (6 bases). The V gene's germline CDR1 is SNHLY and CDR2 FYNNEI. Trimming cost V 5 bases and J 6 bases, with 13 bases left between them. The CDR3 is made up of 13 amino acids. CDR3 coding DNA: TGTGCCAGCAGTCCAACCTGGGGGCAGACCCAGTACTTC. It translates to CASSPTWGQTQYF.

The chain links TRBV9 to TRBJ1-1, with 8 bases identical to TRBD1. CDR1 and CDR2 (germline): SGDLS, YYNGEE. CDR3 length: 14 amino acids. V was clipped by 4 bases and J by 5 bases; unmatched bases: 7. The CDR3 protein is CASSSQGAGTEAFF. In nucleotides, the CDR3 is TGTGCCAGCAGCTCTCAGGGGGCGGGGACTGAAGCTTTCTTT.